The subject of this entry is one TCR beta chain. The sample originates from a study of beta chain features in type 1 diabetes. The study reverse transcribed the entire isolated RNA, so it sequenced expressed TCRB transcripts. The repertoire was sequenced with immunoSEQ multiplex PCR; TCRdb's copy has only in-frame clones and lacks some. The profile shows about 900,000 clones, around a sixth of them singletons. With 8 bases removed from V and 1 base from J, the gap between germline ends came to 11 bases. The CDR3 loop spans 13 amino acids. This sequence was found in a woman younger than 30 in good health. The chain carries TRBV6-7 and TRBJ2-5; D is unresolved. TRBV6-7 is an open reading frame, and its role is uncertain. Specimen: naive CD4+ T cells from blood. The CDR3 loop is CASPPKGQETQYF. CDR3 bases: TGTGCCAGCCCTCCGAAGGGCCAAGAGACCCAGTACTTC.